The rows below give T cell receptor beta chains drawn from one sample of a study of CD8+ T cells in alopecia areata. The data were produced by immunoSEQ multiplex PCR, yet TCRdb's version contains in-frame clones alone and is incomplete. The table lists about 150,000 clones, around 50% of them singletons, with approximately 15% in the top ten. Sequenced here: CD8+ T cells sorted from blood, sampled at week 4, from a patient treated with tofacitinib. Every receptor here comes from a human donor with alopecia areata. Both conserved end residues are part of each CDR3. D genes are given only for firm matches. Rows give clone size only sometimes, using once, few, many, or a class for an expanded clone.

j_call: TRBJ2-1
d_call: .
clone_size: few
v_call: TRBV29-1
cdr3_nt: TGCAGCGTTACGGGTCCAAGCTCCTACAATGAGCAGTTCTTC
cdr3_aa: CSVTGPSSYNEQFF

j_call: TRBJ1-2
d_call: .
clone_size: few
v_call: TRBV29-1
cdr3_nt: TGCAGCATGATACAGTCCCACTATGGCTACACCTTC
cdr3_aa: CSMIQSHYGYTF

j_call: TRBJ2-5
d_call: TRBD2
clone_size: .
v_call: TRBV13
cdr3_nt: TGTGCCAGCAGCTTACGGCTAGCGGGGGTTCCAGAGACCCAGTACTTC
cdr3_aa: CASSLRLAGVPETQYF

j_call: TRBJ1-2
d_call: TRBD1
clone_size: few
v_call: TRBV7-9
cdr3_nt: TGTGCCAGCAGCTCAGGGGACAGTGGGGGCTATGGCTACACCTTC
cdr3_aa: CASSSGDSGGYGYTF

j_call: TRBJ2-1
d_call: .
clone_size: few
v_call: TRBV2
cdr3_nt: TGTGCCAGCAGTGAGGGGGCGGGGCGGATCAATGAGCAGTTCTTC
cdr3_aa: CASSEGAGRINEQFF

j_call: TRBJ2-7
d_call: .
clone_size: .
v_call: TRBV29-1
cdr3_nt: TGCAGCGTTGGGACTGTCAGGAGCTCCTACGAGCAGTACTTC
cdr3_aa: CSVGTVRSSYEQYF

j_call: TRBJ2-5
d_call: .
clone_size: .
v_call: TRBV13
cdr3_nt: TGTGCCAGCAGCTTAGGCGCAGGAGCGAATCCGGAGACCCAGTACTTC
cdr3_aa: CASSLGAGANPETQYF

j_call: TRBJ2-1
d_call: .
clone_size: .
v_call: TRBV29-1
cdr3_nt: TGCAGCGTTGTTGGGGAAATGGGGTACAATGAGCAGTTCTTC
cdr3_aa: CSVVGEMGYNEQFF

j_call: TRBJ1-1
d_call: .
clone_size: many
v_call: TRBV7-2
cdr3_nt: TGTGCCAGCAGCTTAGGGCTAGGAATTGAAGCTTTCTTT
cdr3_aa: CASSLGLGIEAFF

j_call: TRBJ2-7
d_call: .
clone_size: .
v_call: TRBV5-1
cdr3_nt: TGCGCCAGCAGCTCGGGACCAGGCTACGAGCAGTACTTC
cdr3_aa: CASSSGPGYEQYF

j_call: TRBJ1-4
d_call: TRBD1
clone_size: many
v_call: TRBV6-5
cdr3_nt: TGTGCCAGCAGTTTCCTACAGGGGGCTGCTGAAAAACTGTTTTTT
cdr3_aa: CASSFLQGAAEKLFF

j_call: TRBJ2-7
d_call: .
clone_size: .
v_call: TRBV11-2
cdr3_nt: TGTGCCAGCAGCTCCCTAGGGGCAGGCTCCTACGAGCAGTACTTC
cdr3_aa: CASSSLGAGSYEQYF

j_call: TRBJ1-6
d_call: .
clone_size: few
v_call: TRBV6-5
cdr3_nt: TGTGCCAGTTCAGATCGGTGGAGGAGTTCACCCCTCCACTTT
cdr3_aa: CASSDRWRSSPLHF

j_call: TRBJ2-1
d_call: .
clone_size: .
v_call: TRBV2
cdr3_nt: TGTGCCAGCAGTGACCAGAGCAATGAGCAGTTCTTC
cdr3_aa: CASSDQSNEQFF

j_call: TRBJ2-3
d_call: TRBD2
clone_size: .
v_call: TRBV9
cdr3_nt: TGTGCCAGCAGCGTAGGTATAGCGGGGGGGCCCACAGATACGCAGTATTTT
cdr3_aa: CASSVGIAGGPTDTQYF

j_call: TRBJ2-3
d_call: .
clone_size: .
v_call: TRBV5-6
cdr3_nt: TGTGCCAGCAGCTTGGAGAGCACAGATACGCAGTATTTT
cdr3_aa: CASSLESTDTQYF

j_call: TRBJ1-2
d_call: TRBD1
clone_size: few
v_call: TRBV29-1
cdr3_nt: TGCAGCACCCTCGACAGGGTAGGGAACACCTTC
cdr3_aa: CSTLDRVGNTF

j_call: TRBJ2-1
d_call: .
clone_size: .
v_call: TRBV5-6
cdr3_nt: TGTGCCAGCAGCTTGGCCATCGATGAGCAGTTCTTC
cdr3_aa: CASSLAIDEQFF

j_call: TRBJ1-2
d_call: .
clone_size: .
v_call: TRBV4-2
cdr3_nt: TGTGCCAGCAGCGTTCTGGACGGTAACTATGGCTACACCTTC
cdr3_aa: CASSVLDGNYGYTF

j_call: TRBJ1-6
d_call: TRBD1
clone_size: few
v_call: TRBV27
cdr3_nt: TGTGCCAGCAGTTTATACGTACCAGGGGGAAGTAATTCACCCCTCCACTTT
cdr3_aa: CASSLYVPGGSNSPLHF